The T cell receptor (beta chain) described here comes from a study of blood T cells in healthy people across ages. Primers used in a second PCR of about 7 to 12 cycles were a sample-barcoded 5' primer and a J-beta primer mix. A 12-random-nucleotide template-switch adaptor tagged each cDNA molecule. There were at least 3 million CDR3-containing paired-end reads obtained from each sample. One entry per CDR3 protein results from TCRdb running MiXCR on the 5' RACE reads. The sample holds approximately 350,000 distinct CDR3 sequences; roughly half are singletons and the top ten take 51%. Broader study findings: TCR beta diversity tracked closely with naive T cell percentage. The CMV status of each donor remained undetermined, and this could have confounded shifts in expanded clonotypes.

The CDR3 covers 14 residues. Trimming shortened V by 2 bases and J by 0 bases, and 7 bases separated the two germline ends. CDR1 and CDR2 from the germline V gene are SGHTA and FQGNSA. This clonotype was counted ten times or more. The antigen is unknown. The gene calls are TRBV7-2 and TRBJ2-5, with unresolved D. Input material: blood. The receptor's source is a man in his 60s in good health. This CDR3 is CASSLYRDQETQYF. The DNA of the CDR3 is TGTGCCAGCAGCTTATACCGGGACCAAGAGACCCAGTACTTC. Full variable domain (outside the CDR3, taken from reference TRBV7-2 and TRBJ2-5): GAGVSQSPSNKVTEKGKDVELRCDPISGHTALYWYRQSLGQGLEFLIYFQGNSAPDKSGLPSDRFSAERTGGSVSTLTIQRTQQEDSAVYLCASSLYRDQETQYFGPGTRLLVL.